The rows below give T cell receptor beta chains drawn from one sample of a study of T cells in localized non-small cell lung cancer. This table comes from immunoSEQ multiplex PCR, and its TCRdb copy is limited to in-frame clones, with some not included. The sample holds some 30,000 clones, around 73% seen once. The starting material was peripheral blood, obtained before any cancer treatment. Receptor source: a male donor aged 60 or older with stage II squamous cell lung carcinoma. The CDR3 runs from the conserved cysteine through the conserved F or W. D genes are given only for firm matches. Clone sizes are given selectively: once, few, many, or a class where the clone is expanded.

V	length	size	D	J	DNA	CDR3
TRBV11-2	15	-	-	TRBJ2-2	TGTGCCAGCAGCTCAACAGGGTTCTCGGCCGGGGAGCTGTTTTTT	CASSSTGFSAGELFF
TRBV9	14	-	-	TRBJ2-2	TGTGCCAGCAGCGTAGCTAGGGAGGCCGGGGAGCTGTTTTTT	CASSVAREAGELFF
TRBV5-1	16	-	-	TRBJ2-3	TGCGCCAGTAGCTTGATGGGGGGAAAGAGCACAGATACGCAGTATTTT	CASSLMGGKSTDTQYF
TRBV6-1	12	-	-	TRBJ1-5	TGTGCCAGCAGCCCGGACATTTTTCCCCAGCATTTT	CASSPDIFPQHF
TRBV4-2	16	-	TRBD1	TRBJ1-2	TGTGCCAGCAGCCGGACGAGGGACAGTCCCGCCTATGGCTACACCTTC	CASSRTRDSPAYGYTF
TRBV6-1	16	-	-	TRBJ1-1	TGTGCCAGCAGTGAAGGCTCCCCGGGAGATGGAACTGAAGCTTTCTTT	CASSEGSPGDGTEAFF
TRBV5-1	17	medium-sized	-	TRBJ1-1	TGCGCCAGACGCCCTCCAGGGAAGGAAGGGCTAAACACTGAAGCTTTCTTT	CARRPPGKEGLNTEAFF
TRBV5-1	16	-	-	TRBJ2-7	TGCGCCAGCAGCTTGGGGTGGACAGCCCTCCCTTCGGAGCAGTACTTC	CASSLGWTALPSEQYF
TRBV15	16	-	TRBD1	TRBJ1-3	TGTGCCACCAGCAGAGCTACAGGGGCCTCTGGAAACACCATATATTTT	CATSRATGASGNTIYF
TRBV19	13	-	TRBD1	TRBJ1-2	TGTGCCAGCCGGGACAGGGCTAACTATGGCTACACCTTC	CASRDRANYGYTF
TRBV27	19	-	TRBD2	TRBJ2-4	TGTGCCAGCAGTTTCCTCTCTAGCGGGAGGGCCCTAGCCAAAAACATTCAGTACTTC	CASSFLSSGRALAKNIQYF
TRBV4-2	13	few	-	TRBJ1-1	TGTGCCAGCAGCCAAGATCTGAACACTGAAGCTTTCTTT	CASSQDLNTEAFF
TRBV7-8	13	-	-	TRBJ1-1	TGTGCCAGCAGCTTCCTACAACAGGGCGAAGCTTTCTTT	CASSFLQQGEAFF
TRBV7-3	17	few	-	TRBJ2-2	TGTGCCAGCAGCCCATCCGTTCACGGGGTTTCCGGCGGGGAGCTGTTTTTT	CASSPSVHGVSGGELFF
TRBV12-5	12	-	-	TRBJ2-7	TGTGCTAGTGGTTTGAACCGGTACGAGCAGTACTTC	CASGLNRYEQYF
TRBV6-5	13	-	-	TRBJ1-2	TGTGCCAGCAGTAAGACAGGTCGCTATGGCTACACCTTC	CASSKTGRYGYTF
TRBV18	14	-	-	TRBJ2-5	TGTGCCAGCTCACCTGACGGGCAGGGGGAGACCCAGTACTTC	CASSPDGQGETQYF
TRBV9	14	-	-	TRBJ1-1	TGTGCCAGCAGCGTAGAGGCAGGGGACACTGAAGCTTTCTTT	CASSVEAGDTEAFF
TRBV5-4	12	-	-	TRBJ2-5	TGTGCCAGCAGCTTGGAGGACACGCTAATGTACTTC	CASSLEDTLMYF
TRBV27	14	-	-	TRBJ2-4	TGTGCCAGCAGTTTACGACCCCGGGGGAACATTCAGTACTTC	CASSLRPRGNIQYF
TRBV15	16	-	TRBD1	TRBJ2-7	TGTGCCACCAGCAGAGCTACCGGGACAGGGGACCACGAGCAGTACTTC	CATSRATGTGDHEQYF
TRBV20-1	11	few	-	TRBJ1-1	TGCAGTGCTAGGGTGAACACTGAAGCTTTCTTT	CSARVNTEAFF
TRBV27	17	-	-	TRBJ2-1	TGTGCCAGCCAGGAAATACAGGGAAAGGGGTTACGCAATGAGCAGTTCTTC	CASQEIQGKGLRNEQFF
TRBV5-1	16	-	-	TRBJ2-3	TGCGCCAGCAGCTTGGGGTCTACAGCAATCACAGATACGCAGTATTTT	CASSLGSTAITDTQYF
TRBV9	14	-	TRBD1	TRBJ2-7	TGTGCCAGCACCCCGGGACAGGGGGTCTACGAGCAGTACTTC	CASTPGQGVYEQYF
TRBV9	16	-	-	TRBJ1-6	TGTGCCAGCAGCCCTATGGTTCGGGGAGGGAATTCACCCCTCCACTTT	CASSPMVRGGNSPLHF
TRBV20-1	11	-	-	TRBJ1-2	TGCAGTACCAGACCGCGGGTGGGCCACACCTTC	CSTRPRVGHTF